A selection of T cell receptor beta chains follows, all from one sample in a study of control samples from healthy donors and cancer patients. Generated by immunoSEQ multiplex PCR, the TCRdb table keeps only in-frame clones and is missing some. The sample consists of more than 80,000 clones, 85% to 95% of them appearing once. Sample: blood. These receptors originate from a man younger than 30 in good health. The CDR3 runs from the conserved cysteine through the conserved F or W. Fields, in order: V gene, J gene, D gene, clone size, CDR3 protein, CDR3 DNA. The D gene is left open where the match is weak. Clone size is not always given. Where it is, it says once, few, many or a class for expanded clones.

TRBV5-8,TRBJ2-1,TRBD2,NA,CASSQGLAGVNEQFF,TGTGCCAGCAGCCAAGGACTAGCGGGAGTAAATGAGCAGTTCTTC
TRBV18,TRBJ1-1,NA,NA,CASSALGTEAFF,TGTGCCAGCTCGGCCCTTGGGACTGAAGCTTTCTTT
TRBV20-1,TRBJ2-1,NA,NA,CSGPTGNEQFF,TGCAGTGGTCCGACAGGAAATGAGCAGTTCTTC
TRBV18,TRBJ1-1,NA,NA,CATSLEATPSLTRPNTEAFF,TGTGCCACCTCATTGGAGGCGACTCCCTCATTAACCCGGCCGAACACTGAAGCTTTCTTT
TRBV5-8,TRBJ1-4,TRBD1,NA,CASSLGTGPVRNEKLFF,TGTGCCAGCAGCTTGGGGACAGGACCAGTTAGGAACGAAAAACTGTTTTTT
TRBV14,TRBJ1-1,NA,NA,CASSHPPPAAPEAFF,TGTGCCAGCAGCCACCCCCCCCCAGCTGCACCTGAAGCTTTCTTT
TRBV6-2/TRBV6-3,TRBJ1-1,NA,NA,CASSQLPGLTEAFF,TGTGCCAGCAGCCAATTACCGGGACTCACTGAAGCTTTCTTT
TRBV3-1/TRBV3-2,TRBJ2-3,NA,NA,CAARGASDTQYF,TGTGCCGCGAGGGGGGCATCAGATACGCAGTATTTT
TRBV5-6,TRBJ1-2,NA,NA,CASSPLSGGYTF,TGTGCCAGCAGCCCGCTATCGGGGGGCTACACCTTC
TRBV7-9,TRBJ2-3,TRBD2,NA,CASSTRPLADNTDTQYF,TGTGCCAGCAGCACCCGACCGCTAGCGGACAACACAGATACGCAGTATTTT
TRBV4-1,TRBJ2-3,TRBD2,NA,CASSPGGAGADTQYF,TGCGCCAGCAGCCCCGGGGGGGCAGGGGCAGATACGCAGTATTTT
TRBV27,TRBJ1-5,NA,NA,CASSLKAGRQPQHF,TGTGCCAGCAGTTTAAAGGCAGGGCGTCAGCCCCAGCATTTT
TRBV10-1,TRBJ2-1,NA,NA,CASSGRGGASYNEQFF,TGCGCCAGCAGTGGGAGGGGGGGGGCGTCCTACAATGAGCAGTTCTTC
TRBV14,TRBJ2-1,TRBD2,once,CASSLTLAGFYNEQFF,TGTGCCAGCAGCCTGACCCTAGCGGGCTTCTACAATGAGCAGTTCTTC
TRBV6-5,TRBJ1-2,TRBD1,NA,CASRETGGDYGYTF,TGTGCCAGCAGGGAGACAGGGGGCGACTATGGCTACACCTTC
TRBV5-5,TRBJ1-1,NA,NA,CASSTGDSGSWTEAFF,TGTGCCAGCAGCACTGGGGACTCGGGGTCGTGGACTGAAGCTTTCTTT
TRBV5-1,TRBJ2-7,NA,NA,CASSWARDRASYEQYF,TGCGCCAGCAGCTGGGCGCGGGACAGAGCCTCCTACGAGCAGTACTTC
TRBV7-9,TRBJ1-1,TRBD1,NA,CASSPPGTGITEAFF,TGTGCCAGCAGCCCGCCGGGGACAGGGATCACTGAAGCTTTCTTT
TRBV2,TRBJ1-2,NA,NA,CASRRLGTNYGYTF,TGTGCCAGCAGAAGACTCGGGACTAACTATGGCTACACCTTC
TRBV3-1/TRBV3-2,TRBJ1-1,TRBD1,NA,CASSDRDREAFF,TGTGCCAGCAGCGACCGGGACAGGGAAGCTTTCTTT
TRBV19,TRBJ1-1,NA,once,CASSTVPDTEAFF,TGTGCCAGTAGTACGGTCCCGGACACTGAAGCTTTCTTT
TRBV6-2/TRBV6-3,TRBJ1-1,NA,NA,CASSYSILVGGTEAFF,TGTGCCAGCAGTTACTCGATCCTGGTGGGGGGCACTGAAGCTTTCTTT
TRBV27,TRBJ1-2,NA,NA,CASSPHSLNYGYTF,TGTGCCAGCAGTCCCCACTCGTTGAACTATGGCTACACCTTC
TRBV7-8,TRBJ1-5,NA,NA,CASSPTTGHDSNQPQHF,TGTGCCAGCAGCCCAACGACAGGACATGATAGCAACCAGCCCCAGCATTTT
TRBV19,TRBJ2-1,NA,NA,CASSIRTAGLGNEQFF,TGTGCCAGTAGTATCCGGACAGCAGGACTAGGCAATGAGCAGTTCTTC
TRBV19,TRBJ2-3,NA,NA,CASSIGGTDTQYF,TGTGCCAGTAGTATAGGGGGCACAGATACGCAGTATTTT
TRBV7-8,TRBJ1-1,NA,NA,CASSLAGIEAFF,TGTGCCAGCAGCTTAGCAGGGATTGAAGCTTTCTTT
TRBV6-1,TRBJ2-1,TRBD2,NA,CASSGRTSGGEVRQFF,TGTGCCAGCAGTGGAAGGACTAGCGGGGGGGAAGTTCGCCAGTTCTTC
TRBV6-5,TRBJ1-3,TRBD1,NA,CASSRTGNKNTIYF,TGTGCCAGCAGTCGGACAGGGAACAAGAACACCATATATTTT
TRBV27,TRBJ1-1,NA,NA,CASSPREGGWMNTEAFF,TGTGCCAGCAGTCCACGGGAGGGGGGATGGATGAACACTGAAGCTTTCTTT
TRBV5-1,TRBJ1-2,NA,NA,CASSPSGPSLWLHLRFDYGYTF,NA
TRBV25-1,TRBJ1-1,TRBD1,NA,CASSEADRGSNTEAFF,TGTGCCAGCAGTGAAGCGGACAGGGGATCTAACACTGAAGCTTTCTTT
TRBV27,TRBJ1-6,NA,NA,CASSSPGPNSPLHF,TGTGCCAGCAGTTCCCCGGGACCGAATTCACCCCTCCACTTT
TRBV7-9,TRBJ2-7,NA,NA,CASSLFGPNSRHYEQYF,TGTGCCAGCAGCTTATTCGGTCCTAACTCTCGGCATTACGAGCAGTACTTC
TRBV5-6,TRBJ2-7,NA,NA,CASSQTTATYEQYF,TGTGCCAGCAGCCAAACGACAGCCACCTACGAGCAGTACTTC
TRBV4-2,TRBJ2-7,TRBD1,NA,CASSRVPGQVDYEQYF,TGTGCCAGCAGCCGAGTTCCGGGACAGGTAGACTACGAGCAGTACTTC
TRBV14,TRBJ1-2,NA,NA,CASSQVGGYGYTF,TGTGCCAGCAGCCAAGTGGGTGGCTATGGCTACACCTTC
TRBV5-1,TRBJ1-6,TRBD1,NA,CASTTGQGGNSPLHF,TGCGCCAGCACCACCGGACAGGGCGGGAATTCACCCCTCCACTTT
TRBV10-3,TRBJ1-6,TRBD1,NA,CAISSGTGSRNSPLHF,TGTGCCATCAGCTCCGGGACAGGATCGCGTAATTCACCCCTCCACTTT
TRBV25-1,TRBJ1-2,TRBD1,once,CASSGPSDRVWGYTF,TGTGCCAGCAGTGGACCGTCGGACAGGGTGTGGGGCTACACCTTC
TRBV19,TRBJ1-2,NA,NA,CASTRSRDSGNGYTF,TGTGCCAGTACCAGATCCAGGGATTCTGGTAACGGCTACACCTTC
TRBV29-1,TRBJ1-1,NA,few,CSVERGGAEAFF,TGCAGCGTTGAACGGGGAGGGGCTGAAGCTTTCTTT
TRBV7-3,TRBJ2-1,NA,once,CASSLIGDDRNEQFF,TGTGCCAGCAGCTTAATAGGGGACGACCGCAATGAGCAGTTCTTC
TRBV19,TRBJ1-1,TRBD1,NA,CATQGQGGTEAFF,TGTGCCACTCAGGGACAGGGTGGCACTGAAGCTTTCTTT
TRBV7-3,TRBJ2-1,TRBD2,NA,CASRRTSGDHNEQFF,TGTGCCAGCAGACGGACTAGCGGGGATCACAATGAGCAGTTCTTC
TRBV19,TRBJ1-2,NA,NA,CASTPGRKTRYYGYTF,TGTGCCAGTACTCCAGGACGGAAGACACGTTATTATGGCTACACCTTC
TRBV10-3,TRBJ1-1,NA,NA,CAISEGQRGTEAFF,TGTGCCATCAGTGAGGGACAGCGGGGCACTGAAGCTTTCTTT
TRBV3-1/TRBV3-2,TRBJ1-3,NA,NA,CASVKGDGNTIYF,TGTGCCAGCGTAAAGGGAGACGGAAACACCATATATTTT
TRBV7-9,TRBJ1-4,TRBD1,NA,CASSLDSSGTGDEKLFF,TGTGCCAGCAGCTTAGATAGTAGTGGGACAGGGGATGAAAAACTGTTTTTT
TRBV5-4,TRBJ1-3,NA,NA,CASSFGGGFSGNTIYF,TGTGCCAGCAGTTTTGGAGGGGGATTCTCTGGAAACACCATATATTTT
TRBV3-1/TRBV3-2,TRBJ1-2,NA,NA,CASSHPTSNYGYTF,TGTGCCAGCAGCCACCCGACCAGTAACTATGGCTACACCTTC
TRBV9,TRBJ1-4,NA,NA,CASSVGGMATNEKLFF,TGTGCCAGCAGCGTAGGCGGGATGGCAACTAATGAAAAACTGTTTTTT
TRBV5-1,TRBJ2-1,TRBD1,once,CASSLASGQGAVNEQFF,TGCGCCAGCAGCTTGGCCTCGGGCCAGGGGGCGGTCAATGAGCAGTTCTTC
TRBV7-9,TRBJ1-2,NA,NA,CASSLGEGYGYTF,TGTGCCAGCAGCTTAGGAGAGGGGTATGGCTACACCTTC
TRBV7-9,TRBJ2-7,TRBD2,once,CASSLMPLAGGSYEQYF,TGTGCCAGCAGCTTAATGCCACTAGCGGGAGGATCCTACGAGCAGTACTTC
TRBV19,TRBJ2-7,TRBD2,NA,CASSKTAGGSYEQYF,TGTGCCAGTAGTAAAACAGCGGGAGGATCCTACGAGCAGTACTTC
TRBV19,TRBJ1-5,NA,NA,CASSINYGPINQPQHF,TGTGCCAGTAGTATAAACTACGGACCGATCAATCAGCCCCAGCATTTT
TRBV20-1,TRBJ1-4,NA,NA,CSASFWRHNEKLFF,TGCAGTGCTAGTTTTTGGCGGCATAATGAAAAACTGTTTTTT
TRBV19,TRBJ1-5,TRBD1,once,CASSNRGRSPNQPQHF,TGTGCCAGCAGTAACAGGGGGCGATCCCCCAATCAGCCCCAGCATTTT